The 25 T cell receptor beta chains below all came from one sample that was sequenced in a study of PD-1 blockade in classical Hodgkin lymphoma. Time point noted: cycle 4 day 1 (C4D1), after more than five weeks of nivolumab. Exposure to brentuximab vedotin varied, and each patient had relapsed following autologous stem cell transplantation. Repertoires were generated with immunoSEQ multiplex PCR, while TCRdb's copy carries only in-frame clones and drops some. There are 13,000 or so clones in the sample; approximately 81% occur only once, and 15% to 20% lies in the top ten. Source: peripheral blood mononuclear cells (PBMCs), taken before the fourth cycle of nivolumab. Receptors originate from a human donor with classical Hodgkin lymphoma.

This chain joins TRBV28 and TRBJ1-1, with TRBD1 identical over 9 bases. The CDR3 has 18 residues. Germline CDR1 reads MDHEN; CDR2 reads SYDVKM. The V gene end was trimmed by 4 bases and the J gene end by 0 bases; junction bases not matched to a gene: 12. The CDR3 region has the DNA TGTGCCAGCAGTTGGAACTTGGGGACAGGGAAAGTGAACACTGAAGCTTTCTTT. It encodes CASSWNLGTGKVNTEAFF.

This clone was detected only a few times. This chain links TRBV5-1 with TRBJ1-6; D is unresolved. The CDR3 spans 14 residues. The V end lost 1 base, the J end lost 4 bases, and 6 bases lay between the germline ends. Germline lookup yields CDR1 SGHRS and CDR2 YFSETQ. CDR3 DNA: TGCGCCAGCAGCTTGTCGAGTTATAATTCACCCCTCCACTTT. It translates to CASSLSSYNSPLHF.

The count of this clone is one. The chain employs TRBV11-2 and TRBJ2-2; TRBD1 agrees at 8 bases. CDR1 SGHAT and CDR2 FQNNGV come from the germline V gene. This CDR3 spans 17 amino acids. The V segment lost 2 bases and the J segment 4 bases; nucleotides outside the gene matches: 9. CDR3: CASSLFSDRGRTGELFF. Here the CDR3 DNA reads TGTGCCAGCAGCTTATTTTCCGACAGGGGTCGCACCGGGGAGCTGTTTTTT. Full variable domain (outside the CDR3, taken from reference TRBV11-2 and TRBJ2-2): EAGVAQSPRYKIIEKRQSVAFWCNPISGHATLYWYQQILGQGPKLLIQFQNNGVVDDSQLPKDRFSAERLKGVDSTLKIQPAKLEDSAVYLCASSLFSDRGRTGELFFGEGSRLTVL.

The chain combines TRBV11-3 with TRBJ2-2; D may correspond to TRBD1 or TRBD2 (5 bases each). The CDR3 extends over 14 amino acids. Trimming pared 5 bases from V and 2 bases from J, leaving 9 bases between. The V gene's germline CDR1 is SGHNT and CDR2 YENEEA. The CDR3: CASSPRDNTGELFF. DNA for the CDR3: TGTGCCAGCAGCCCCCGGGACAACACCGGGGAGCTGTTTTTT.

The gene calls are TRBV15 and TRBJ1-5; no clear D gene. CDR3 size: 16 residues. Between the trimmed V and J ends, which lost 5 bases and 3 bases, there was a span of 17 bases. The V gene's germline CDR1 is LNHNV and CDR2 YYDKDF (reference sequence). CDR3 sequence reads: CATSGGLTRYNQPQHF. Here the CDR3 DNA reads TGTGCCACCAGCGGCGGTTTGACTCGATACAATCAGCCCCAGCATTTT.

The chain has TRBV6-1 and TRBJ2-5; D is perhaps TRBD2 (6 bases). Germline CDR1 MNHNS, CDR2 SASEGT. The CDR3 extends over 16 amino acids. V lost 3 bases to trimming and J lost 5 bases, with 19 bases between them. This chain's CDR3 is CASSEWRAGRQETQYF. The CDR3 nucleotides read TGTGCCAGCAGTGAGTGGAGGGCAGGGCGACAGGAGACCCAGTACTTC.

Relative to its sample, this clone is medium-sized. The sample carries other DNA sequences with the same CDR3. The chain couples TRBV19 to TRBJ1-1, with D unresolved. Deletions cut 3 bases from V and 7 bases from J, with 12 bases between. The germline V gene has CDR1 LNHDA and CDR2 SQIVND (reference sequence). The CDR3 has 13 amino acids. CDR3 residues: CASSIGKGGEAFF. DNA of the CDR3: TGTGCCAGTAGTATTGGGAAGGGAGGTGAAGCTTTCTTT.

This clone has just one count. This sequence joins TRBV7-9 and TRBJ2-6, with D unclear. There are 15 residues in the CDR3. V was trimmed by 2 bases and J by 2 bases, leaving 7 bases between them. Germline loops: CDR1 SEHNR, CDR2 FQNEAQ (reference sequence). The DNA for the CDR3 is TGTGCCAGCAGCTTACGAGTGGCTGGGGCCAACGTCCTGACTTTC. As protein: CASSLRVAGANVLTF.

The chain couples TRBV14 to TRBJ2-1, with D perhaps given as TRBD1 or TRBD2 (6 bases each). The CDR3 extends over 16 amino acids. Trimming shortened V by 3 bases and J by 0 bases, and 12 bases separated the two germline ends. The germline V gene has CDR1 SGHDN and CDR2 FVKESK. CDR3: CASSQDGGRSYNEQFF. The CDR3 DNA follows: TGTGCCAGCAGCCAGGACGGGGGCCGCTCCTACAATGAGCAGTTCTTC.

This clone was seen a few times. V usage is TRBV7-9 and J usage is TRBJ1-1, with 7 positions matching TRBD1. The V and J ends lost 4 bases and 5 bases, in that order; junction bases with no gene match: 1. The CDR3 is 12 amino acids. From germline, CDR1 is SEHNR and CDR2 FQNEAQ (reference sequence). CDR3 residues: CASSWDRTEAFF. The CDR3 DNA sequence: TGTGCCAGCAGCTGGGACAGAACTGAAGCTTTCTTT.

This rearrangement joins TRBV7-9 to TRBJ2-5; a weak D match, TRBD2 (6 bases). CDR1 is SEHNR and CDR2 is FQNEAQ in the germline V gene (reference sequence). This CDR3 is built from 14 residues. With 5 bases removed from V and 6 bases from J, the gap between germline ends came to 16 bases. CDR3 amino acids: CASSVMIGGQTQYF. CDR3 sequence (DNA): TGTGCCAGCAGCGTGATGATCGGGGGACAGACCCAGTACTTC.

This CDR3 reads CASSQGLNYGYTF. The CDR3 region has the DNA TGTGCCAGCAGCCAAGGCCTAAACTATGGCTACACCTTC. This chain uses TRBV28 with TRBJ1-2; D ambiguous. CDR1 is MDHEN, CDR2 SYDVKM, per germline. CDR3 size: 13 residues. V lost 6 bases, J lost 2 bases, and 10 bases lay in between.

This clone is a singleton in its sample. The CDR3 spells CASSLTGEGEKLFF. As DNA, the CDR3 is TGTGCCAGCAGTTTAACAGGGGAGGGCGAAAAACTGTTTTTT. The gene calls are TRBV6-1 and TRBJ1-4; 7 nucleotides match TRBD1. CDR3 size: 14 residues. Germline V gene lookup returns CDR1 MNHNS and CDR2 SASEGT. Unmatched junction bases numbered 8, after V lost 5 bases and J lost 8 bases.

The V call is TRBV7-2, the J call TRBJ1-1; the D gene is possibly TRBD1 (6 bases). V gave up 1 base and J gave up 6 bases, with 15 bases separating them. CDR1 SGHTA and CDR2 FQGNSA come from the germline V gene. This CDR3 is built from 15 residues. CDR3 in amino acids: CASSLEGVRGAEAFF. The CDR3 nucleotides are TGTGCCAGCAGCTTAGAGGGGGTCAGGGGTGCTGAAGCTTTCTTT.

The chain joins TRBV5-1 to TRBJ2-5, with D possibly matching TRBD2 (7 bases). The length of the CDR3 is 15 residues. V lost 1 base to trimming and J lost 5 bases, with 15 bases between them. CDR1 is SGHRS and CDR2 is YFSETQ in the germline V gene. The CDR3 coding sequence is TGCGCCAGCAGCTTGACCGCGGGGGCGGCGGAGACCCAGTACTTC. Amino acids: CASSLTAGAAETQYF. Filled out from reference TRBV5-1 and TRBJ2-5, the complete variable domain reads KAGVTQTPRYLIKTRGQQVTLSCSPISGHRSVSWYQQTPGQGLQFLFEYFSETQRNKGNFPGRFSGRQFSNSRSEMNVSTLELGDSALYLCASSLTAGAAETQYFGPGTRLLVL.

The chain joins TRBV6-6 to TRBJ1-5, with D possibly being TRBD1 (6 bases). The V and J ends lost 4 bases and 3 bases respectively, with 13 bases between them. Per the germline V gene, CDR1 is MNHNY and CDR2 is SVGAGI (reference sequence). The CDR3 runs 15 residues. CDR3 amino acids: CASSSEQGTNQPQHF. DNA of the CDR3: TGTGCCAGCAGTTCTGAACAGGGTACCAATCAGCCCCAGCATTTT.

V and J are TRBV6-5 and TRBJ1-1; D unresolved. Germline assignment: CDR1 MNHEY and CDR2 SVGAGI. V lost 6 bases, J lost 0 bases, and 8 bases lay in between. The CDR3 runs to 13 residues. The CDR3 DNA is TGTGCCAGCAGCCGCAACCTGAACACTGAAGCTTTCTTT. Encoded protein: CASSRNLNTEAFF.

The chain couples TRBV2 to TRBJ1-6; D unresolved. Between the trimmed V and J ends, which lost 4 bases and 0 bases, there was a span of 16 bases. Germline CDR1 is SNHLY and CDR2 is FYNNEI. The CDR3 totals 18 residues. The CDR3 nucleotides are TGTGCCAGCAGTGCCCGGTGGTTGGTTAGCTCCTATAATTCACCCCTCCACTTT. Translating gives CASSARWLVSSYNSPLHF. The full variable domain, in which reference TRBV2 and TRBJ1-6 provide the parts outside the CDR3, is EPEVTQTPSHQVTQMGQEVILRCVPISNHLYFYWYRQILGQKVEFLVSFYNNEISEKSEIFDDQFSVERPDGSNFTLKIRSTKLEDSAMYFCASSARWLVSSYNSPLHFGNGTRLTVT.

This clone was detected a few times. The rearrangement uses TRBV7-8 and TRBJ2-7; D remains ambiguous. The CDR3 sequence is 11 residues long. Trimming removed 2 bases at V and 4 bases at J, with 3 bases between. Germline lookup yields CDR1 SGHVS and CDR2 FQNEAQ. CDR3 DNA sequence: TGTGCCAGCAGCTTAACGTACGAGCAGTACTTC. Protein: CASSLTYEQYF.

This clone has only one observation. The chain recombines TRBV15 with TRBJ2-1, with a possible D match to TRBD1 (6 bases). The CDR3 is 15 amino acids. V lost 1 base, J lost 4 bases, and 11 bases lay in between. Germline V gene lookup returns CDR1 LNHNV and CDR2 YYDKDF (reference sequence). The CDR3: CATSRVGAGYNEQFF. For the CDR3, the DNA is TGTGCCACCAGCAGAGTGGGGGCTGGGTACAATGAGCAGTTCTTC.

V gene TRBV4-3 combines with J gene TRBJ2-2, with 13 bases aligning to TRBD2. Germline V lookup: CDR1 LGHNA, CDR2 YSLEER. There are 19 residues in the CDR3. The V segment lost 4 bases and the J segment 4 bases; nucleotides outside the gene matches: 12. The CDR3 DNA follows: TGCGCCAGCAGCCGCGGACTAGCGGGGGATACGCGAGCCACCGGGGAGCTGTTTTTT. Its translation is CASSRGLAGDTRATGELFF.

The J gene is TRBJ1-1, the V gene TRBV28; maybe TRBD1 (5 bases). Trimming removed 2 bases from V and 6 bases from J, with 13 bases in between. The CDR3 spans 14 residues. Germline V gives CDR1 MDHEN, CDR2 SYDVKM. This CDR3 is CASSLHGMGAEAFF. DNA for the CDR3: TGTGCCAGCAGTTTACACGGGATGGGGGCTGAAGCTTTCTTT.

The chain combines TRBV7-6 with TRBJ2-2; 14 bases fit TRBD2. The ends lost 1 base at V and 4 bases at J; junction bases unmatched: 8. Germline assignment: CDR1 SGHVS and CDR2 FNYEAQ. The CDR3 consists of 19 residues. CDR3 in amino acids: CASSLVGTSGGPGTGELFF. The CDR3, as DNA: TGTGCCAGCAGCTTAGTGGGGACTAGCGGGGGCCCTGGCACCGGGGAGCTGTTTTTT.

CDR3 loop: CASSPPGWETGELFF. CDR3 DNA sequence: TGTGCCAGCTCACCACCGGGTTGGGAGACCGGGGAGCTGTTTTTT. The chain uses TRBV18 and TRBJ2-2; D is perhaps TRBD2 (5 bases). Germline V CDR1 and CDR2: KGHSH, LQKENI. The CDR3 has 15 amino acids. Trimming removed 0 bases at V and 5 bases at J, with 10 bases between.

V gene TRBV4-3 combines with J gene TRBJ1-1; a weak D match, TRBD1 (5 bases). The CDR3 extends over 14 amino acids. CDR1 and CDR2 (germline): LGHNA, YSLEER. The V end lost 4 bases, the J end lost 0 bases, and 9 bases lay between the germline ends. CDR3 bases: TGCGCCAGCAGCCGGGACCCGTTGAACACTGAAGCTTTCTTT. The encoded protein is CASSRDPLNTEAFF.